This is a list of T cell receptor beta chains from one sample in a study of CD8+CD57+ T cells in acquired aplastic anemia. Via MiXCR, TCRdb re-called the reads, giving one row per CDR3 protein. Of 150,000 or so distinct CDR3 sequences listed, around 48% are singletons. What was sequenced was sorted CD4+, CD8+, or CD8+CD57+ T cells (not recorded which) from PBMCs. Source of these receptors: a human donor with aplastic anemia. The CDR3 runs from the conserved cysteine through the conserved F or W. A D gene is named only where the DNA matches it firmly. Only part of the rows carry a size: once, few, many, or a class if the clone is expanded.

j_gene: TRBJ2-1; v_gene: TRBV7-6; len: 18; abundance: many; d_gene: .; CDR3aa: CASSLAPGAMRSYNEQFF; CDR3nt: TGTGCCAGCAGCTTAGCTCCGGGGGCGATGAGGTCCTACAATGAGCAGTTCTTC
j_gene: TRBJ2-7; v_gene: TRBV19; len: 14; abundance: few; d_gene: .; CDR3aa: CASSIRTPSYEQYF; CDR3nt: TGTGCCAGTAGTATTAGGACTCCCTCCTACGAGCAGTACTTC
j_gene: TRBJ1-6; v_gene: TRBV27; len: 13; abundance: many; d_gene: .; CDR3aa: CASSWGYGSPLHF; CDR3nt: TGTGCCAGCAGTTGGGGGTATGGTTCACCCCTCCACTTT
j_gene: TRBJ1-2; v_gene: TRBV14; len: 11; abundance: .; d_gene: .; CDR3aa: CASGPGAGYTF; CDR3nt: TGTGCCAGCGGCCCGGGGGCGGGCTACACCTTC
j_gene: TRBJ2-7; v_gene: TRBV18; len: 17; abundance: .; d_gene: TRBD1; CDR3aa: CASSPSSPGQGPYEQYF; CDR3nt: TGTGCCAGCTCACCCTCCTCCCCGGGACAGGGACCCTACGAGCAGTACTTC
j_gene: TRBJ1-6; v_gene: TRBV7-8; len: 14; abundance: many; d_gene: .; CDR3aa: CASSLRGRDSPLHF; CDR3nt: TGTGCCAGCAGCTTGAGGGGAAGGGATTCACCCCTCCACTTT
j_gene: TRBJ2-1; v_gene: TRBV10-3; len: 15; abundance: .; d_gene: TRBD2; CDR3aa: CASSDRAGAYNEQFF; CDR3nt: TGTGCCAGCAGTGACCGAGCGGGGGCCTACAATGAGCAGTTCTTC
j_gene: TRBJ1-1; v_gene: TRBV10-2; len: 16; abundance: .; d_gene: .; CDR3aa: CASNSVTGSPNTEAFF; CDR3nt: TGTGCCAGCAATTCGGTCACAGGTAGCCCAAACACTGAAGCTTTCTTT
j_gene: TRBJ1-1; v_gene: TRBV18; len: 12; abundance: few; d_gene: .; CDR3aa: CASSTVTTEAFF; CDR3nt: TGTGCCAGCTCAACAGTAACCACTGAAGCTTTCTTT
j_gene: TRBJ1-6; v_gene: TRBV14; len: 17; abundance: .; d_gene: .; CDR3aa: CASSQVAFGTYNSPLHF; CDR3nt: TGTGCCAGCAGCCAAGTGGCGTTTGGGACCTATAATTCACCCCTCCACTTT
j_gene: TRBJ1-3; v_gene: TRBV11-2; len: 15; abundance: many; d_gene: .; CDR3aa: CASSLDGGPGNTIYF; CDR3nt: TGTGCCAGCAGCTTAGACGGGGGGCCTGGAAACACCATATATTTT
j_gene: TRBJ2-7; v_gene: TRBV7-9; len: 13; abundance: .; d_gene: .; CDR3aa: CASSPATGPEQYF; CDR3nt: TGTGCCAGCAGTCCCGCCACAGGGCCTGAGCAGTACTTC
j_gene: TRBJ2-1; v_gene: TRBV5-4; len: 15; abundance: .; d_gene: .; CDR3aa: CASSLPGAGYNEQFF; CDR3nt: TGTGCCAGCAGCTTGCCGGGAGCGGGTTACAATGAGCAGTTCTTC
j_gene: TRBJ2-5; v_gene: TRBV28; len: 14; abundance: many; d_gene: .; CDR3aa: CASTTSGVGETQYF; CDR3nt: TGTGCCAGCACAACGTCAGGCGTTGGGGAGACCCAGTACTTC
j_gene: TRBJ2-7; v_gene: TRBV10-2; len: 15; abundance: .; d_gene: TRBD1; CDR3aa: CASSETGGRSYEQYF; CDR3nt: TGCGCCAGCAGTGAGACAGGGGGAAGGTCCTACGAGCAGTACTTC
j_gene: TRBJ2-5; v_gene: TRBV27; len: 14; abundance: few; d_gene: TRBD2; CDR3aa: CASSLDGGAETQYF; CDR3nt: TGTGCCAGCAGTTTGGACGGGGGGGCGGAGACCCAGTACTTC
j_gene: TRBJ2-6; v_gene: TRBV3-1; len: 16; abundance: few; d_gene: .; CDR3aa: CASSQEDGPGASVLTF; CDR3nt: TGTGCCAGCAGCCAAGAAGACGGTCCTGGGGCCAGCGTCCTGACTTTC
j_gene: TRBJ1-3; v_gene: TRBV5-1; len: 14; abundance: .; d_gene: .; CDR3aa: CASAITGSGNTIYF; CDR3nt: TGCGCCAGCGCCATTACCGGCTCTGGAAACACCATATATTTT
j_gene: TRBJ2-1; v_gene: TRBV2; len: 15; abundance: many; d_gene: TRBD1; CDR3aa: CASRSRDSSYNEQFF; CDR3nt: TGTGCCAGCAGGAGCCGGGACAGCTCCTACAATGAGCAGTTCTTC
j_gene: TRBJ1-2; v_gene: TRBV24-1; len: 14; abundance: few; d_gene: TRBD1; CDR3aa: CATSGTGDNYGYTF; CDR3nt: TGTGCCACCAGCGGGACAGGGGATAACTATGGCTACACCTTC
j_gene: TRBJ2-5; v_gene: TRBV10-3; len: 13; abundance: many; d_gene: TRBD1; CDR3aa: CAIRAGTEETQYF; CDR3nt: TGTGCCATCAGGGCCGGGACAGAAGAGACCCAGTACTTC